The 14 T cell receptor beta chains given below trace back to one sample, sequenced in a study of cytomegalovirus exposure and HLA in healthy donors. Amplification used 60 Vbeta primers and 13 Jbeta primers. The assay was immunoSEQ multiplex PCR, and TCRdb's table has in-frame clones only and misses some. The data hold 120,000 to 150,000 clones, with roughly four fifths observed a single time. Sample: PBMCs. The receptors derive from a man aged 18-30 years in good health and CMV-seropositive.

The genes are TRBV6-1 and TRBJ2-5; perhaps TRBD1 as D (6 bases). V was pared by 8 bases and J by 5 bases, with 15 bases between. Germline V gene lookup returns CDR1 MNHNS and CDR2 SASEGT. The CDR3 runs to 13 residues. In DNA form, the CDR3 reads TGTGCCAGCCTACAGGGATCCCAGGAGACCCAGTACTTC. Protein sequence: CASLQGSQETQYF.

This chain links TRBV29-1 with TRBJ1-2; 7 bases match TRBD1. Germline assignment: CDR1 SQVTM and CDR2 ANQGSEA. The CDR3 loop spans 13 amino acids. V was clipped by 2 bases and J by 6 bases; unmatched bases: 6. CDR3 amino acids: CSVEKGGANGYTF. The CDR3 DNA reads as TGCAGCGTTGAAAAAGGGGGCGCGAATGGCTACACCTTC. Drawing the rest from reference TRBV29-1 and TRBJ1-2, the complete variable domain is SAVISQKPSRDICQRGTSLTIQCQVDSQVTMMFWYRQQPGQSLTLIATANQGSEATYESGFVIDKFPISRPNLTFSTLTVSNMSPEDSSIYLCSVEKGGANGYTFGSGTRLTVV.

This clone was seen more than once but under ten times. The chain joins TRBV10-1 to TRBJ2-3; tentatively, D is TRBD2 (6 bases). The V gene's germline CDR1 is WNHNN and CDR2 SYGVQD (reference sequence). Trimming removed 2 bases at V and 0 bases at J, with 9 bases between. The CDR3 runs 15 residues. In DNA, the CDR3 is TGCGCCAGCAGTGAGCCCGGGACTAGCACAGATACGCAGTATTTT. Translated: CASSEPGTSTDTQYF.

CDR3 amino acids: CASSQLSLAGGGEQFF. In DNA, the CDR3 is TGCGCCAGCAGCCAACTCTCACTAGCGGGAGGGGGTGAGCAGTTCTTC. This chain uses TRBV4-1 with TRBJ2-1; TRBD2 aligns across 13 bases. There are 16 residues in the CDR3. Germline values: CDR1 MGHRA, CDR2 YSYEKL. J was trimmed by 9 bases and V by 2 bases; bases with no gene match: 7.

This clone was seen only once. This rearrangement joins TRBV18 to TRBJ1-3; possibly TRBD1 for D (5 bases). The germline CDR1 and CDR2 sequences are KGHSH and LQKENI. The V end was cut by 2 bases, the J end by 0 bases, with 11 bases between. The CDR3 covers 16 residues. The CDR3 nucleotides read TGTGCCAGCTCACCAGGGGCAGGTTACTCTGGAAACACCATATATTTT. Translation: CASSPGAGYSGNTIYF. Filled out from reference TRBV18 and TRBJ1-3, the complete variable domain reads NAGVMQNPRHLVRRRGQEARLRCSPMKGHSHVYWYRQLPEEGLKFMVYLQKENIIDESGMPKERFSAEFPKEGPSILRIQQVVRGDSAAYFCASSPGAGYSGNTIYFGEGSWLTVV.

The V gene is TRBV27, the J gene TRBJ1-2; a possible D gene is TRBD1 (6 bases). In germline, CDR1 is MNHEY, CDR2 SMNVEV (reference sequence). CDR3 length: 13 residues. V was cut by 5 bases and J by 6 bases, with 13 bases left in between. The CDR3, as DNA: TGTGCCAGCAGTCTCACAGGGCGGGATGGCTACACCTTC. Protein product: CASSLTGRDGYTF.

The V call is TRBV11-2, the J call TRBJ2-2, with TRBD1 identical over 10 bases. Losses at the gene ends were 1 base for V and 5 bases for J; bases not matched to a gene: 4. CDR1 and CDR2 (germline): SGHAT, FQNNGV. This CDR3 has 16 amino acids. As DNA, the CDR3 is TGTGCCAGCAGCTTAGGGGACAGGGGTAGAACCGGGGAGCTGTTTTTT. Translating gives CASSLGDRGRTGELFF.

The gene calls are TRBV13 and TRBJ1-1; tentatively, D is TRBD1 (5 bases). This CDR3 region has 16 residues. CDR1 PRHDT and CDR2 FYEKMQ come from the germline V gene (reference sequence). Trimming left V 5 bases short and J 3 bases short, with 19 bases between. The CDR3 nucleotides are TGTGCCAGCAGCCCCCGGGGGGGAGTGGGAGACACTGAAGCTTTCTTT. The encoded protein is CASSPRGGVGDTEAFF.

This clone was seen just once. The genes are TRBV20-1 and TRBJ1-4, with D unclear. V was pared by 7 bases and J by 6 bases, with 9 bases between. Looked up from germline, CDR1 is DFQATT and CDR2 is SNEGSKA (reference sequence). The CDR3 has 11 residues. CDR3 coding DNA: TGCAGTGTGTTAGGAGATGAAAAACTGTTTTTT. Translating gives CSVLGDEKLFF.

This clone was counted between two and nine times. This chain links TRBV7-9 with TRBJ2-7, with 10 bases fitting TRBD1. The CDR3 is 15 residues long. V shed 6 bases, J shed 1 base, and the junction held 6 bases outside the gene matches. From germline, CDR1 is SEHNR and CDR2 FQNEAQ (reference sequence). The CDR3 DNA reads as TGTGCCAGCAGTCTGACGGACAGGGGGTCCTACGAGCAGTACTTC. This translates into CASSLTDRGSYEQYF.

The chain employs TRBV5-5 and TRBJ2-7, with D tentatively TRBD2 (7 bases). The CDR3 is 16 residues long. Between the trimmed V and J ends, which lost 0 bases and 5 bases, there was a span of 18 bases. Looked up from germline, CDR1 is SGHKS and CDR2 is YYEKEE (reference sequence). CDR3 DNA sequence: TGTGCCAGCAGCTTGGTGGCGGGGGCAGCCCTCAACGAGCAGTACTTC. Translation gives CASSLVAGAALNEQYF.

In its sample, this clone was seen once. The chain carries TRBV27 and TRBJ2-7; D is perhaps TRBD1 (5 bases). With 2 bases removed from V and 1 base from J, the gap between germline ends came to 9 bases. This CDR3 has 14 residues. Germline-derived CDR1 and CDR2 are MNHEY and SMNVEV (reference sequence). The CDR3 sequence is CASSLEAGSYEQYF. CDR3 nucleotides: TGTGCCAGCAGTTTAGAGGCAGGGTCCTACGAGCAGTACTTC.

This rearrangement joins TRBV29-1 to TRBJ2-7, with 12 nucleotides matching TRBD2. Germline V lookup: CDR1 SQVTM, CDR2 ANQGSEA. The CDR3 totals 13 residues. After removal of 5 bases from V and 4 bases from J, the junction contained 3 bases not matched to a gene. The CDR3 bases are TGCAGCGTTCGGACTAGCGGGGCGTACGAGCAGTACTTC. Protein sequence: CSVRTSGAYEQYF.

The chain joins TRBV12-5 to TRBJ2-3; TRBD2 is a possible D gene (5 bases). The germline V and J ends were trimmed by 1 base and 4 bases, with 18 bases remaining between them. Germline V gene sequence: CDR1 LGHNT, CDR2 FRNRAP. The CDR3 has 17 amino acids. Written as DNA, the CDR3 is TGTGCTAGTGGTTTGGGGATTATTCGGGGTTCGGCAGATACGCAGTATTTT. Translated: CASGLGIIRGSADTQYF.